This TCR beta chain was profiled in a study of cytomegalovirus exposure and HLA in healthy donors. Study outcomes and limitations: In an earlier analysis, in approximately 630 donors, most V segments appeared productive either ~87% or ~30% of the time. The authors later found TCR association rates varying by HLA locus, with DRB1 most and HLA-C fewest. Later work associated roughly 15,000 TCR beta sequences with HLA alleles at 0.05 false discovery rate.

It was with 60 Vbeta and 13 Jbeta primers that the PCR ran. Generated by immunoSEQ multiplex PCR, the TCRdb table keeps only in-frame clones and is missing some. The sample gives some 220,000 clones, roughly 78% of which show up once; about 0.5% is in the top ten. With respect to this clone: Antigen unknown.

This CDR3 has 15 amino acids. Germline trimming cut 3 bases from V and 0 bases from J; bases unmatched to any gene: 3. This clonotype was obtained from a boy between 10 and 17 years old in good health and CMV-seronegative. The genes are TRBV6-7 and TRBJ2-3; 7 nucleotides align to TRBD1. TRBV6-7 is an open reading frame whose function is uncertain. Sequenced material: PBMCs. The DNA of the CDR3 is TGTGCCAGCAGTTATACAGGGGATAGCACAGATACGCAGTATTTT. It translates to CASSYTGDSTDTQYF.